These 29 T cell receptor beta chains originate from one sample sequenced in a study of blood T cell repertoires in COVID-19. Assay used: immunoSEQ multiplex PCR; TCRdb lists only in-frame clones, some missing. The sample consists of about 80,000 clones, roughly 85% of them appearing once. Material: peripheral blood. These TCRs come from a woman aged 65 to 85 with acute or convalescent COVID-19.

CDR3 in amino acids: CASSRRGAQPQHF. The CDR3 nucleotides read TGTGCCAGCAGTCGTCGGGGGGCTCAGCCCCAGCATTTT. This chain links TRBV2 with TRBJ1-5, with D tentatively TRBD1 (6 bases). With 5 bases removed from V and 6 bases from J, the gap between germline ends came to 11 bases. CDR1 SNHLY and CDR2 FYNNEI come from the germline V gene. CDR3 length: 13 amino acids.

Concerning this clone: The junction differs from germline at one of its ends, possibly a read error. In nucleotides, the CDR3 is TGTACCAGCAGCTTGGGGGGAGTCAATGAGCAGTTCTTC. It yields the protein CTSSLGGVNEQFF. The chain joins TRBV7-3 to TRBJ2-1, with a weak D call TRBD2 (6 bases). Germline CDR1 and CDR2: SGHTA and FQGTGA. The CDR3 length is 13 residues.

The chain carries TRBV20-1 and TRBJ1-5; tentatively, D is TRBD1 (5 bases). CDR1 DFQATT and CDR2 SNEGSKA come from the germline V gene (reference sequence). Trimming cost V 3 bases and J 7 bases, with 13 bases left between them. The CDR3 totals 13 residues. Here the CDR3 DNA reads TGCAGTGCTAGTTCAGGGCCGGCACAGCCCCAGCATTTT. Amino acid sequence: CSASSGPAQPQHF.

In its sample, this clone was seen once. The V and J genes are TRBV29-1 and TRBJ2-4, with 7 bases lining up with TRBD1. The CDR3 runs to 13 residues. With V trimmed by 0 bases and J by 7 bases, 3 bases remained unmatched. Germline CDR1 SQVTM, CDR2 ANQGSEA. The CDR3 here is CSVEDQGENIQYF. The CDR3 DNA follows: TGCAGCGTTGAAGATCAGGGGGAGAACATTCAGTACTTC.

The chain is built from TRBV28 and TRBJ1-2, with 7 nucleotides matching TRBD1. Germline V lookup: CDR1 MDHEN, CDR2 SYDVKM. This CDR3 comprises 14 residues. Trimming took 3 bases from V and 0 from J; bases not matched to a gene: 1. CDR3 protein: CASSLTGPNYGYTF. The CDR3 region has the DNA TGTGCCAGCAGTTTGACAGGGCCTAACTATGGCTACACCTTC.

CDR3 protein: CASSPGTSDSYEQYF. The CDR3 region has the DNA TGTGCCAGCAGCCCAGGGACTAGCGACTCCTACGAGCAGTACTTC. J is TRBJ2-7 and V is TRBV11-3; 10 positions match TRBD2. J gave up 0 bases and V 5 bases, and 4 bases lay outside the gene matches. The CDR3 consists of 15 residues. The germline V gene encodes CDR1 SGHNT and CDR2 YENEEA.

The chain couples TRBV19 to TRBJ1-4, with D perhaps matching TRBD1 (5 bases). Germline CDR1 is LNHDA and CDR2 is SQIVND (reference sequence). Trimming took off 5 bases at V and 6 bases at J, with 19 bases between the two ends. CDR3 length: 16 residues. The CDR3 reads CASSAYTGSRYEKLFF. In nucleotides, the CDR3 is TGTGCCAGTAGTGCTTACACAGGTTCACGATATGAAAAACTGTTTTTT.

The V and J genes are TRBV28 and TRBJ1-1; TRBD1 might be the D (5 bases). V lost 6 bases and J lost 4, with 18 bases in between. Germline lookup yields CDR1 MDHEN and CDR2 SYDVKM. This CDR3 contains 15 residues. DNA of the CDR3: TGTGCCAGCAGCCCTTCTGCGGGGGGAGGCACTGAAGCTTTCTTT. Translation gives CASSPSAGGGTEAFF.

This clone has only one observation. The CDR3 region has the DNA TGTGCCAGCAGCTTAGGTAACAGGGACAATGAGCAGTTCTTC. Amino acid sequence: CASSLGNRDNEQFF. The chain joins TRBV11-3 to TRBJ2-1; D perhaps matches TRBD1 (6 bases). This CDR3 is built from 14 residues. The V gene lost 1 base and the J gene lost 5 bases, with 9 bases spanning the gap. Germline-derived CDR1 and CDR2 are SGHNT and YENEEA.

The CDR3 bases are TGTGCCAGCAGTTTAGAGGACAGCAATGAGCAGTTCTTC. Translation gives CASSLEDSNEQFF. The chain recombines TRBV25-1 with TRBJ2-1; possibly TRBD1 for D (6 bases). CDR1 MGHDK and CDR2 SYGVNS come from the germline V gene. The CDR3 spans 13 residues. The germline V and J ends were trimmed by 5 bases and 6 bases, with 11 bases remaining between them.

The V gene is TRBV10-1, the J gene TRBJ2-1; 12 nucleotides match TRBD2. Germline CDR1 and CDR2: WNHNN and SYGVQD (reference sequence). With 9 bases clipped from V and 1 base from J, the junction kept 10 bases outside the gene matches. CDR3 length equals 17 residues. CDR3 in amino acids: CASPSGRETKSYNEQFF. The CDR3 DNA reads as TGCGCCAGTCCTAGCGGGAGGGAAACCAAATCCTACAATGAGCAGTTCTTC.

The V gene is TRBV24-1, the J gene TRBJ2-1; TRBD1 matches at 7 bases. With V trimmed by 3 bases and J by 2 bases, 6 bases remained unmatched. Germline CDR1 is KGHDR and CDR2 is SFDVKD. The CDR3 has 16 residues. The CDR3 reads CATSDGLQGAYNEQFF. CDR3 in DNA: TGTGCCACCAGTGATGGACTGCAGGGGGCCTACAATGAGCAGTTCTTC.

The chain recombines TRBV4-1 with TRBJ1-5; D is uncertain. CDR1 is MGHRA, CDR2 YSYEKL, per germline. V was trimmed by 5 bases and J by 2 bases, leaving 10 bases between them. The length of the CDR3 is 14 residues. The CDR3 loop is CASSGVRGNQPQHF. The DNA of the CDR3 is TGCGCCAGCAGCGGTGTCCGGGGCAATCAGCCCCAGCATTTT.

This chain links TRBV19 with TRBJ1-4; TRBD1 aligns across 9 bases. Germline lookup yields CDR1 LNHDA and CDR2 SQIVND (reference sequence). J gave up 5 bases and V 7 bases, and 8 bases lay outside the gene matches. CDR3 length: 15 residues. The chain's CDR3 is CASTGQGGLNEKLFF. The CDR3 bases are TGTGCCAGTACGGGACAGGGAGGGTTAAATGAAAAACTGTTTTTT.

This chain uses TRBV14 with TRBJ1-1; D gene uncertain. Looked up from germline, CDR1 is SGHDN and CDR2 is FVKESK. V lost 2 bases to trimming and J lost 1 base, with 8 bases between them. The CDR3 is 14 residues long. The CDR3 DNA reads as TGTGCCAGCAGCCAACAATCCGGGAACACTGAAGCTTTCTTT. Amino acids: CASSQQSGNTEAFF.

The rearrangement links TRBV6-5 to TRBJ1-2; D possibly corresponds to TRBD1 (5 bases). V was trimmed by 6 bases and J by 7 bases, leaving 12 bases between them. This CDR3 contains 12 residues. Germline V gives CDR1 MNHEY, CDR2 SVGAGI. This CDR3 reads CASRGSRVGYTF. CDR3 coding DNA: TGTGCCAGCAGAGGAAGCAGGGTTGGCTACACCTTC.

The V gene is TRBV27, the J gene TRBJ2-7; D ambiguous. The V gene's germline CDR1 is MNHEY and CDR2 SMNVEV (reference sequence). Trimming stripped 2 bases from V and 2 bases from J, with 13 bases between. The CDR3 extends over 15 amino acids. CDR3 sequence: CASSLNRSRPYEQYF. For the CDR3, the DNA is TGTGCCAGCAGTTTAAACAGATCGCGACCCTACGAGCAGTACTTC.

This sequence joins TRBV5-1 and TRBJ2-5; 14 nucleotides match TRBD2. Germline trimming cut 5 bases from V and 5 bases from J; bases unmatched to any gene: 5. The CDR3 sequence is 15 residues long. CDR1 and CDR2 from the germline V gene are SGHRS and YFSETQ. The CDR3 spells CASSWTSGRMETQYF. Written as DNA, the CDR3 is TGCGCCAGCAGTTGGACTAGCGGGAGGATGGAGACCCAGTACTTC.

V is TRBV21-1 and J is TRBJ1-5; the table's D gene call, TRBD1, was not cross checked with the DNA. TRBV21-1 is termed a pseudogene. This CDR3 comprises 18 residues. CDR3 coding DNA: TGTGCCAGCAGCAAAGAAGCGGAACAGGGGGATAGCAATCAGCCCCAGCATTTT. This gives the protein CASSKEAEQGDSNQPQHF.

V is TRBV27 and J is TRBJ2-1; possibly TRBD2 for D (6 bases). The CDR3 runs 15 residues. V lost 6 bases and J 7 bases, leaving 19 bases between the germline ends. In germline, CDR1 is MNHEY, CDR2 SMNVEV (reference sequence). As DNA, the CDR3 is TGTGCCAGCAGGACCTCGGGAGCGGCCGGGAATGAGCAGTTCTTC. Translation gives CASRTSGAAGNEQFF.

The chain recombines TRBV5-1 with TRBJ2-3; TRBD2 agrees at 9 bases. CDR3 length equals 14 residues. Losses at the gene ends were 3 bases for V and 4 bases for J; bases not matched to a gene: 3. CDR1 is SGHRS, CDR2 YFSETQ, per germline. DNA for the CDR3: TGCGCCAGCAGCTCAGGCGGGAGGGCAGATACGCAGTATTTT. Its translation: CASSSGGRADTQYF.

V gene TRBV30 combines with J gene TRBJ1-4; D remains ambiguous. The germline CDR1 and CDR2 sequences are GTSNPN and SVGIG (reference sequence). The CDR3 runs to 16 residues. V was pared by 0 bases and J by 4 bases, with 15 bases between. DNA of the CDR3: TGTGCCTGGAGTGTAAGGGAGGGTCGGCTTAATGAAAAACTGTTTTTT. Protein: CAWSVREGRLNEKLFF.

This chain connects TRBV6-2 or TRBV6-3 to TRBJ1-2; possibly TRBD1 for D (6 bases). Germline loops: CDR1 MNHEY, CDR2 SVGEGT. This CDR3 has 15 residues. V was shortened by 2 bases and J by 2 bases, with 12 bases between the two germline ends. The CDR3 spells CASSYHDRRNYGYTF. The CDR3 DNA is TGTGCCAGCAGTTACCATGACAGGAGAAACTATGGCTACACCTTC.

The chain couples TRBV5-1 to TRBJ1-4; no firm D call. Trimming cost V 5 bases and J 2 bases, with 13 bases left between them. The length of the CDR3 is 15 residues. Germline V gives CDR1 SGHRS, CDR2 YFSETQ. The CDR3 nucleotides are TGCGCCAGCAGATTAAACGGGGTTACTAATGAAAAACTGTTTTTT. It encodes CASRLNGVTNEKLFF. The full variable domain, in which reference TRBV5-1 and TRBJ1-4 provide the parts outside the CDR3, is KAGVTQTPRYLIKTRGQQVTLSCSPISGHRSVSWYQQTPGQGLQFLFEYFSETQRNKGNFPGRFSGRQFSNSRSEMNVSTLELGDSALYLCASRLNGVTNEKLFFGSGTQLSVL.

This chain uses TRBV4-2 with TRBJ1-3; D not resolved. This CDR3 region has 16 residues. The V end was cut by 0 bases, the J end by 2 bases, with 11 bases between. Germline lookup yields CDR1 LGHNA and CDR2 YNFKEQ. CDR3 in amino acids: CASSQDRVTTGNTIYF. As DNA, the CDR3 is TGTGCCAGCAGCCAAGATCGGGTCACCACTGGAAACACCATATATTTT.

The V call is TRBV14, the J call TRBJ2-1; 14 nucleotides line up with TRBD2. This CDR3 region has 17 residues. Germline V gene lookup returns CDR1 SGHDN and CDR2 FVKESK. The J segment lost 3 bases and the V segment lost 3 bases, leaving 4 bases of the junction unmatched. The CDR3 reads CASSQGLAGAVYNEQFF. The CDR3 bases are TGTGCCAGCAGCCAGGGACTAGCGGGAGCCGTCTACAATGAGCAGTTCTTC. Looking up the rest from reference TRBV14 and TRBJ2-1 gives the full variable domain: EAGVTQFPSHSVIEKGQTVTLRCDPISGHDNLYWYRRVMGKEIKFLLHFVKESKQDESGMPNNRFLAERTGGTYSTLKVQPAELEDSGVYFCASSQGLAGAVYNEQFFGPGTRLTVL.

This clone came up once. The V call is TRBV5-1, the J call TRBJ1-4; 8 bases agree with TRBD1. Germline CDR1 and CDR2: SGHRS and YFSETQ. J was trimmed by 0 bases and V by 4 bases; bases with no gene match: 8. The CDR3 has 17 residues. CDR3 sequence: CASSPTAGGATNEKLFF. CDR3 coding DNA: TGCGCCAGCAGCCCGACCGCAGGGGGCGCAACTAATGAAAAACTGTTTTTT.

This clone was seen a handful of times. CDR3 nucleotides: TGCAGTGCTAGTCCGTTAGATACGCAGTATTTT. This translates into CSASPLDTQYF. J is TRBJ2-3 and V is TRBV20-1; the D is unclear. Trimming took 3 bases from V and 5 from J, leaving 6 bases between them. The germline gives CDR1 DFQATT, CDR2 SNEGSKA (reference sequence). CDR3 size: 11 residues.

The CDR3: CASSLVVQGLGNEQFF. The DNA of the CDR3 is TGCGCCAGCAGCTTGGTGGTCCAGGGGTTGGGCAATGAGCAGTTCTTC. The chain joins TRBV5-1 to TRBJ2-1; maybe TRBD1 (6 bases). CDR1 is SGHRS and CDR2 is YFSETQ in the germline V gene. The V gene lost 0 bases and the J gene lost 6 bases, with 16 bases spanning the gap. CDR3 length equals 16 residues.